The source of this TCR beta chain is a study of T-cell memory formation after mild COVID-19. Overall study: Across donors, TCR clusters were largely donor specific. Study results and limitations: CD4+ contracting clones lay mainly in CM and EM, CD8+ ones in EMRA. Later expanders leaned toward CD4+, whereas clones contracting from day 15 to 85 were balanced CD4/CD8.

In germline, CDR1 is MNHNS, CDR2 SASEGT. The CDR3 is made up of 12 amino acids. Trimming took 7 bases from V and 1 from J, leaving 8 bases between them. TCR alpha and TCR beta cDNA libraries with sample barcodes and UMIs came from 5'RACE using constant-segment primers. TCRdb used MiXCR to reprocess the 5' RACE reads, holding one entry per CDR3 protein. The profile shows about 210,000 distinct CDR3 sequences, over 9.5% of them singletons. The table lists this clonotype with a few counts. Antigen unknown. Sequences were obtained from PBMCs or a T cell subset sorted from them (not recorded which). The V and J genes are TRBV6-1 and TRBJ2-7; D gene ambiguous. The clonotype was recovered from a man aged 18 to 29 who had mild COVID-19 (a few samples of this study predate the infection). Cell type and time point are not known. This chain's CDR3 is CASTLDSYEQYV. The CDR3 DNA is TGTGCCAGCACTCTCGATTCCTACGAGCAGTACGTC.